The 26 T cell receptor beta chains below all came from one sample that was sequenced in a study of Ad26.COV2.S vaccination and SARS-CoV-2 variants. Treatment defined: about 20 received Ad26.COV2.S at low or high dose, single or two shots; about 5 received placebo; per-sample allocation not given. Day 63 after the first vaccine or placebo injection was the time point for sampling. Libraries were prepared by immunoSEQ multiplex PCR; TCRdb keeps only in-frame clonotypes and omits some of them. The sample has 410,000 or so clones, approximately 90% seen once. The specimen comprised peripheral blood, sampled in a trial of Ad26.COV2.S vaccine versus placebo. The receptors stem from a person aged 18-65 years who received the Ad26.COV2.S COVID-19 vaccine or a placebo.

The chain couples TRBV11-2 to TRBJ1-1; 8 nucleotides align to TRBD1. The CDR3 sequence is 15 residues long. Germline loops: CDR1 SGHAT, CDR2 FQNNGV. The V segment lost 1 base and the J segment 5 bases; nucleotides outside the gene matches: 6. The CDR3 region has the DNA TGTGCCAGCAGCTTAGGGTCAGGGGGCAGGACTGAAGCTTTCTTT. Protein sequence: CASSLGSGGRTEAFF.

The chain carries TRBV4-3 and TRBJ2-3; D not certain. Germline CDR1 reads LGHNA; CDR2 reads YSLEER. This CDR3 spans 13 amino acids. V was cut by 4 bases and J by 3 bases, with 8 bases left in between. The CDR3: CASSRRATDTQYF. CDR3 in DNA: TGCGCCAGCAGCCGTAGAGCAACAGATACGCAGTATTTT.

The chain recombines TRBV19 with TRBJ1-2; TRBD1 aligns across 7 bases. CDR1 is LNHDA and CDR2 is SQIVND in the germline V gene (reference sequence). V lost 4 bases and J lost 5; bases outside the gene matches: 10. The CDR3 loop spans 15 amino acids. CDR3: CASSTMTGRGYGYTF. The CDR3 nucleotides read TGTGCCAGTAGTACGATGACAGGGAGAGGGTATGGCTACACCTTC.

In its sample, this clone was seen once. The chain recombines TRBV18 with TRBJ2-3; either TRBD1 or TRBD2 may fit D (6 bases each). The CDR3 extends over 16 amino acids. Germline V gene lookup returns CDR1 KGHSH and CDR2 LQKENI. The V and J ends lost 2 bases and 4 bases respectively, with 16 bases between them. The CDR3 DNA sequence: TGTGCCAGCTCACCATCCCTTGGGGGGCCCCCAGATACGCAGTATTTT. It translates to CASSPSLGGPPDTQYF.

The chain links TRBV7-2 to TRBJ1-1; D is uncertain. The CDR3 runs to 13 residues. Germline lookup yields CDR1 SGHTA and CDR2 FQGNSA. Trimming cost V 5 bases and J 8 bases, with 15 bases left between them. Here the CDR3 DNA reads TGTGCCAGCAGCCCTCTCGACCGTAGGGAAGCTTTCTTT. Protein product: CASSPLDRREAFF.

The CDR3 spells CASSLALQGYEQYF. In DNA, the CDR3 is TGTGCCAGCAGCTTAGCGCTCCAGGGGTACGAGCAGTACTTC. The chain couples TRBV7-9 to TRBJ2-7, with D perhaps TRBD1 (6 bases). The CDR3 extends over 14 amino acids. Germline V gives CDR1 SEHNR, CDR2 FQNEAQ (reference sequence). The V and J ends lost 0 bases and 4 bases respectively, with 10 bases between them.

The chain has TRBV11-3 and TRBJ2-3; the D gene is possibly TRBD2 (7 bases). The CDR3 sequence is 16 residues long. Looked up from germline, CDR1 is SGHNT and CDR2 is YENEEA. Trimming pared 1 base from V and 14 bases from J, leaving 25 bases between. DNA for the CDR3: TGTGCCAGCAGCTTAGGGTTGCCGGGGGGCCAACCCCGTCTGTATTTT. It translates to CASSLGLPGGQPRLYF.

The V call is TRBV6-1, the J call TRBJ2-1; 10 nucleotides match TRBD2. CDR1 and CDR2 from the germline V gene are MNHNS and SASEGT. This CDR3 has 16 amino acids. Losses at the gene ends were 4 bases for V and 7 bases for J; bases not matched to a gene: 10. The CDR3 nucleotides are TGTGCCAGCAGTGGCCAACTAGCGGGGAATTTTAATGAGCAGTTCTTC. Protein: CASSGQLAGNFNEQFF.

The chain employs TRBV9 and TRBJ2-5, with 9 bases lining up with TRBD2. The CDR3 consists of 15 residues. CDR1 and CDR2 (germline): SGDLS, YYNGEE. With 0 bases clipped from V and 4 bases from J, the junction kept 4 bases outside the gene matches. CDR3 DNA sequence: TGTGCCAGCAGCGTAGGGGGTAGCGGGGGAGAGACCCAGTACTTC. It yields the protein CASSVGGSGGETQYF.

The rearrangement joins TRBV27 to TRBJ2-7, with 8 positions matching TRBD1. Germline V gene lookup returns CDR1 MNHEY and CDR2 SMNVEV (reference sequence). The CDR3 sequence is 13 residues long. V shed 6 bases, J shed 1 base, and the junction held 2 bases outside the gene matches. The CDR3, as DNA: TGTGCCAGCAGGGACAGGGAGTCCTACGAGCAGTACTTC. This translates into CASRDRESYEQYF.

This chain uses TRBV29-1 with TRBJ1-1; no reliable D call. The CDR3 has 10 amino acids. The germline V and J ends were trimmed by 7 bases and 7 bases, with 10 bases remaining between them. Germline CDR1 SQVTM, CDR2 ANQGSEA. CDR3 amino acids: CSAILSEAFF. The CDR3 DNA sequence: TGCAGCGCCATCTTGAGTGAAGCTTTCTTT.

This chain links TRBV19 with TRBJ2-4, with D unclear. The germline V gene encodes CDR1 LNHDA and CDR2 SQIVND (reference sequence). This CDR3 is built from 13 residues. V lost 3 bases to trimming and J lost 7 bases, with 10 bases between them. The CDR3 DNA follows: TGTGCCAGTAGTATTTATGGACCCAACATTCAGTACTTC. This gives the protein CASSIYGPNIQYF.

The chain couples TRBV4-3 to TRBJ2-1, with D maybe TRBD1 (5 bases). The V and J ends lost 5 bases and 4 bases respectively, with 18 bases between them. The CDR3 totals 16 residues. The V gene's germline CDR1 is LGHNA and CDR2 YSLEER. The CDR3 protein is CASSSQGGYGYNEQFF. CDR3 in DNA: TGCGCCAGCAGCAGCCAGGGTGGGTATGGGTACAATGAGCAGTTCTTC.

This clone is a singleton in its sample. The chain joins TRBV6-2 or TRBV6-3 to TRBJ1-1; a possible D gene is TRBD1 (5 bases). V was trimmed by 4 bases and J by 2 bases, leaving 14 bases between them. CDR3 length equals 15 residues. Germline CDR1 reads MNHEY; CDR2 reads SVGEGT. CDR3 in DNA: TGTGCCAGCAGTTGGGGACCCAGGGCTAACACTGAAGCTTTCTTT. Translated: CASSWGPRANTEAFF.

The chain employs TRBV4-3 and TRBJ1-6; TRBD1 aligns across 8 bases. Germline CDR1 and CDR2: LGHNA and YSLEER. V lost 1 base and J lost 7; bases outside the gene matches: 3. This CDR3 spans 15 amino acids. Here the CDR3 DNA reads TGCGCCAGCAGCCAAGGGGACAGGAAAAATTCACCCCTCCACTTT. Protein product: CASSQGDRKNSPLHF.

The chain has TRBV7-9 and TRBJ2-1, with D maybe TRBD1 (5 bases). The CDR3 loop spans 17 amino acids. Germline V lookup: CDR1 SEHNR, CDR2 FQNEAQ (reference sequence). V was cut by 1 base and J by 1 base, with 14 bases left in between. CDR3 residues: CASSLGGRSSSYNEQFF. Written as DNA, the CDR3 is TGTGCCAGCAGCTTAGGGGGCAGGTCCAGTTCCTACAATGAGCAGTTCTTC.

The rearrangement links TRBV6-2 or TRBV6-3 to TRBJ2-1; D is ambiguous. The ends were cut back, 4 bases at V and 2 bases at J, with 15 bases in the middle. Germline values: CDR1 MNHEY, CDR2 SVGEGT. There are 16 residues in the CDR3. CDR3 sequence: CASSSIRLVTYNEQFF. In DNA form, the CDR3 reads TGTGCCAGCAGTTCTATTAGACTGGTAACCTACAATGAGCAGTTCTTC.

The gene calls are TRBV11-2 and TRBJ2-3, with no clear D. The CDR3 is made up of 12 amino acids. CDR1 is SGHAT, CDR2 FQNNGV, per germline. Trimming cost V 3 bases and J 4 bases, with 5 bases left between them. CDR3 DNA: TGTGCCAGCAGCTTTGGGTCAGATACGCAGTATTTT. It encodes CASSFGSDTQYF.

This sequence joins TRBV24-1 and TRBJ2-3; D ambiguous. This CDR3 has 13 amino acids. Per the germline V gene, CDR1 is KGHDR and CDR2 is SFDVKD. V was shortened by 5 bases and J by 2 bases, with 7 bases between the two germline ends. The CDR3 DNA is TGTGCCACCAGTGGCCTCTCCACAGATACGCAGTATTTT. Amino acids: CATSGLSTDTQYF.

The gene calls are TRBV7-8 and TRBJ1-2; 7 nucleotides match TRBD1. The CDR3 has 14 amino acids. The germline gives CDR1 SGHVS, CDR2 FQNEAQ. The V and J ends lost 2 bases and 7 bases, in that order; junction bases with no gene match: 7. The DNA of the CDR3 is TGTGCCAGCAGCTTACAACAGGGGCTGTCTGGCTACACCTTC. This encodes CASSLQQGLSGYTF. Drawing the rest from reference TRBV7-8 and TRBJ1-2, the complete variable domain is GAGVSQSPRYKVAKRGQDVALRCDPISGHVSLFWYQQALGQGPEFLTYFQNEAQLDKSGLPSDRFFAERPEGSVSTLKIQRTQQEDSAVYLCASSLQQGLSGYTFGSGTRLTVV.

The chain has TRBV28 and TRBJ2-7; D is uncertain. Germline V CDR1 and CDR2: MDHEN, SYDVKM. The V end was cut by 2 bases, the J end by 2 bases, with 10 bases between. The CDR3 loop spans 14 amino acids. CDR3 region: CASSLRPGAYEQYF. The CDR3 nucleotides are TGTGCCAGCAGTTTAAGGCCAGGTGCCTACGAGCAGTACTTC.

V and J are TRBV6-5 and TRBJ2-7; D remains ambiguous. This CDR3 has 12 residues. Germline V gene sequence: CDR1 MNHEY, CDR2 SVGAGI. Trimming shortened V by 2 bases and J by 6 bases, and 8 bases separated the two germline ends. This CDR3 is CASSYGDGEQYF. CDR3 coding DNA: TGTGCCAGCAGTTACGGCGACGGCGAGCAGTACTTC.

The CDR3 DNA follows: TGCGCCAGCAGCCAAGATAGGGAAACACCCCAGCATTTT. Residues: CASSQDRETPQHF. This rearrangement joins TRBV4-3 to TRBJ1-5; D remains ambiguous. Germline assignment: CDR1 LGHNA and CDR2 YSLEER. Trimming pared 0 bases from V and 10 bases from J, leaving 10 bases between. The length of the CDR3 is 13 residues.

The chain couples TRBV12-5 to TRBJ1-5; maybe TRBD1 (5 bases). The CDR3 runs 15 residues. Per the germline V gene, CDR1 is LGHNT and CDR2 is FRNRAP. Trimming took 6 bases from V and 4 from J, leaving 16 bases between them. The CDR3 spells CASGSGTGRNQPQHF. CDR3 in DNA: TGTGCTAGTGGGTCCGGGACGGGGAGAAATCAGCCCCAGCATTTT.

The chain employs TRBV24-1 and TRBJ2-2; D may be TRBD1 (7 bases). Germline V gene data show CDR1 as KGHDR and CDR2 as SFDVKD. The germline V and J ends were trimmed by 7 bases and 7 bases, with 12 bases remaining between them. There are 13 residues in the CDR3. The DNA for the CDR3 is TGTGCCACCAGCCAGGGGGGAATCGGGGAGCTGTTTTTT. Translation: CATSQGGIGELFF.

This chain uses TRBV6-2 or TRBV6-3 with TRBJ2-2; D call uncertain. Germline-derived CDR1 and CDR2 are MNHEY and SVGEGT. Trimming took off 2 bases at V and 4 bases at J, with 11 bases between the two ends. CDR3 length: 15 amino acids. CDR3 in DNA: TGTGCCAGCAGTTACCAAGCAGGAAGCACCGGGGAGCTGTTTTTT. Its protein is CASSYQAGSTGELFF.